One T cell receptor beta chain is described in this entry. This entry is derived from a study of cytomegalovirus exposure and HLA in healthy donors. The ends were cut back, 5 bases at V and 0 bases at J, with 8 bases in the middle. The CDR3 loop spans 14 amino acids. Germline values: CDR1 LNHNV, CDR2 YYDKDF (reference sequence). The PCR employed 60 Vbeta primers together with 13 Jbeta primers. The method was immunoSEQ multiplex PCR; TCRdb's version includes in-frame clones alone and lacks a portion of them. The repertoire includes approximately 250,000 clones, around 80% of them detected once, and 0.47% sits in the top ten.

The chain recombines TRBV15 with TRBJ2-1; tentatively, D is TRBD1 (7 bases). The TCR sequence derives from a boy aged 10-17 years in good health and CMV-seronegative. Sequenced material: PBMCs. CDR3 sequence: CATSQGGSYNEQFF. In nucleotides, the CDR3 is TGTGCCACCAGCCAGGGGGGCTCCTACAATGAGCAGTTCTTC.